The T cell receptor beta chain described here comes from a study of T cell repertoires in cytomegalovirus infection. TCRdb re-called the reads through MiXCR, storing one row per CDR3 protein. The sample yields 50,000 to 60,000 distinct CDR3 sequences, about 20% seen once. Germline CDR1 MNHEY, CDR2 SVGEGT. The germline V and J ends were trimmed by 5 bases and 2 bases, with 17 bases remaining between them. This CDR3 has 16 amino acids. Comments on this clonotype: Its antigen is unknown.

This chain uses TRBV6-2 or TRBV6-3 with TRBJ2-3, with D unclear. This receptor was identified in a human donor in good health (CMV status not recorded). Some clones in this sample may be carry-over from other donors' samples. The material was CD8+ T cells from cultured PBMCs, obtained from culture after CMV antigen stimulation. The DNA for the CDR3 is TGTGCCAGCAGTCTTGGGAAAGGTCTCCACACAGATACGCAGTATTTT. This codes for CASSLGKGLHTDTQYF.